The 20 T cell receptor beta chains below all came from one sample that was sequenced in a study of cytomegalovirus exposure and HLA in healthy donors (dated by TCRdb to 2015 to 2018). Library creation used the immunoSEQ multiplex PCR assay. For the multiplex PCR, a mixture combining 60 forward primers for TCR Vbeta segments and 13 reverse primers for TCR Jbeta segments was used. TCRdb stores this immuneACCESS table with in-frame sequences only. Part of the clones is absent; in the studies checked, under half of the shortfall reflects unresolved V genes, and no reason is known for the rest. For this sample, the table gives some 150,000 clones. The top ten hold under 3.5% of the sample. Sequencing was done on a sample of PBMCs. These receptors originate from a man aged 35 to 55 in good health and CMV-seronegative.

The chain employs TRBV15 and TRBJ2-7, with a tentative D call TRBD1 (5 bases). V dropped 3 bases and J dropped 3 bases, with 12 bases sitting between them. Germline V CDR1 and CDR2: LNHNV, YYDKDF (reference sequence). This CDR3 contains 14 residues. DNA of the CDR3: TGTGCCACCAGCAGGGCAGGGCTTGGCTACGAGCAGTACTTC. Amino acid sequence: CATSRAGLGYEQYF. Full variable domain (outside the CDR3, taken from reference TRBV15 and TRBJ2-7): DAMVIQNPRYQVTQFGKPVTLSCSQTLNHNVMYWYQQKSSQAPKLLFHYYDKDFNNEADTPDNFQSRRPNTSFCFLDIRSPGLGDTAMYLCATSRAGLGYEQYFGPGTRLTVT.

The chain joins TRBV7-2 to TRBJ2-5; possibly TRBD2 for D (5 bases). CDR3 length: 15 amino acids. V was shortened by 2 bases and J by 5 bases, with 15 bases between the two germline ends. Germline CDR1 reads SGHTA; CDR2 reads FQGNSA. The CDR3 loop is CASSLLQTERETQYF. CDR3 nucleotide sequence: TGTGCCAGCAGCTTATTGCAGACGGAGCGGGAGACCCAGTACTTC.

In the case of this clone: The same CDR3 arises from other DNA sequences in this sample as well. This sequence joins TRBV5-4 and TRBJ1-2, with 7 nucleotides matching TRBD1. Germline CDR1 reads SGHNT; CDR2 reads YYREEE (reference sequence). V was clipped by 5 bases and J by 2 bases; unmatched bases: 6. The CDR3 consists of 14 residues. CDR3 nucleotide sequence: TGTGCCAGCAGACCGGGACAGACCAACTATGGCTACACCTTC. Translation gives CASRPGQTNYGYTF.

V usage is TRBV7-8 and J usage is TRBJ1-5; 7 bases align to TRBD1. Germline values: CDR1 SGHVS, CDR2 FQNEAQ. The CDR3 is 14 amino acids. The junction had 3 bases not matched to a gene; V was cut back by 4 bases and J by 3 bases. The DNA for the CDR3 is TGTGCCAGCAGCTATGGGACAGTCAATCAGCCCCAGCATTTT. This codes for CASSYGTVNQPQHF.

The rearrangement links TRBV6-6 to TRBJ2-7; D is unresolved. V lost 6 bases, J lost 3 bases, and 12 bases lay in between. The CDR3 is 13 amino acids. CDR1 is MNHNY and CDR2 is SVGAGI in the germline V gene (reference sequence). CDR3 in DNA: TGTGCCAGCAGCACCGGCGGCTTCTACGAGCAGTACTTC. Its translation: CASSTGGFYEQYF.

The rearrangement links TRBV14 to TRBJ1-1; possible D gene TRBD1, 5 bases. CDR1 is SGHDN, CDR2 FVKESK, per germline. The CDR3 covers 15 residues. Deletions cut 4 bases from V and 8 bases from J, with 20 bases between. DNA of the CDR3: TGTGCCAGCAGCCCGTTGGCAGGGCCCGGACACGAAGCTTTCTTT. Translation: CASSPLAGPGHEAFF. Supplemented by reference TRBV14 and TRBJ1-1, the full variable domain reads EAGVTQFPSHSVIEKGQTVTLRCDPISGHDNLYWYRRVMGKEIKFLLHFVKESKQDESGMPNNRFLAERTGGTYSTLKVQPAELEDSGVYFCASSPLAGPGHEAFFGQGTRLTVV.

The rearrangement joins TRBV7-8 to TRBJ2-7; 10 bases fit TRBD1. The CDR3 spans 15 residues. Trimming removed 8 bases from V and 5 bases from J; junction bases left unmatched: 12. Germline assignment: CDR1 SGHVS and CDR2 FQNEAQ. In DNA, the CDR3 is TGTGCCAGCCGCTGGGGGACAGGGGTTACTAACGAGCAGTACTTC. Translation gives CASRWGTGVTNEQYF.

The rearrangement links TRBV5-1 to TRBJ2-3; 8 nucleotides line up with TRBD2. This CDR3 spans 15 amino acids. The V segment lost 9 bases and the J segment 2 bases; nucleotides outside the gene matches: 11. The germline gives CDR1 SGHRS, CDR2 YFSETQ. The CDR3 nucleotides read TGCGCCACCTCCTTAGCGGGGAAGCACACAGATACGCAGTATTTT. This gives the protein CATSLAGKHTDTQYF.

The chain uses TRBV5-6 and TRBJ2-5; no clear D gene. Germline assignment: CDR1 SGHDT and CDR2 YYEEEE. There are 13 residues in the CDR3. Between the trimmed V and J ends, which lost 2 bases and 5 bases, there was a span of 10 bases. The CDR3 region is CASSLRAGETQYF. The CDR3 coding sequence is TGTGCCAGCAGCTTACGAGCCGGGGAGACCCAGTACTTC.

This chain connects TRBV5-4 to TRBJ1-2; 7 positions match TRBD1. V trimming: 6 bases; J trimming: 4 bases; junction bases outside the gene matches: 9. The CDR3 consists of 14 residues. Germline CDR1 and CDR2: SGHNT and YYREEE (reference sequence). In DNA, the CDR3 is TGTGCCAGCACCGAGACAGGGAGATCCTATGGCTACACCTTC. Amino acids: CASTETGRSYGYTF.

CDR3 sequence: CASSPGLATDTQYF. As DNA, the CDR3 is TGTGCCAGCAGCCCCGGACTAGCAACAGATACGCAGTATTTT. V is TRBV7-2 and J is TRBJ2-3; TRBD2 matches 8 bases. The CDR3 is 14 residues long. CDR1 and CDR2 (germline): SGHTA, FQGNSA. V shed 5 bases and J 3 bases; nucleotides not matched to a gene: 4.

V is TRBV6-6 and J is TRBJ2-3; TRBD2 matches at 11 bases. Germline V lookup: CDR1 MNHNY, CDR2 SVGAGI (reference sequence). The CDR3 has 15 residues. The trim removed 5 bases at V and 10 bases at J, leaving 11 bases unmatched. The CDR3 sequence: CASSLTSGEVSPQYF. For the CDR3, the DNA is TGTGCCAGCAGTCTGACTAGCGGGGAAGTATCCCCGCAGTATTTT.

The gene calls are TRBV7-9 and TRBJ1-5; a possible D gene is TRBD1 (5 bases). This CDR3 region has 13 residues. Germline CDR1 is SEHNR and CDR2 is FQNEAQ (reference sequence). V dropped 1 base and J dropped 4 bases, with 5 bases sitting between them. The CDR3 DNA reads as TGTGCCAGCAGCTTAGGACAGAATCAGCCCCAGCATTTT. It translates to CASSLGQNQPQHF.

The V and J genes are TRBV2 and TRBJ1-1; 8 bases are a match to TRBD1. After removal of 6 bases from V and 5 bases from J, the junction contained 5 bases not matched to a gene. CDR3 size: 13 residues. Germline-derived CDR1 and CDR2 are SNHLY and FYNNEI. The CDR3 is CASRAGGITEAFF. Written as DNA, the CDR3 is TGTGCCAGCAGGGCAGGGGGCATAACTGAAGCTTTCTTT. The full variable domain, in which reference TRBV2 and TRBJ1-1 provide the parts outside the CDR3, is EPEVTQTPSHQVTQMGQEVILRCVPISNHLYFYWYRQILGQKVEFLVSFYNNEISEKSEIFDDQFSVERPDGSNFTLKIRSTKLEDSAMYFCASRAGGITEAFFGQGTRLTVV.

V and J are TRBV7-3 and TRBJ2-3, with 9 bases lining up with TRBD2. Germline trimming cut 4 bases from V and 7 bases from J; bases unmatched to any gene: 12. The CDR3 runs 16 residues. Germline CDR1 reads SGHTA; CDR2 reads FQGTGA. The CDR3 DNA follows: TGTGCCAGCAGCTCCCCCTCGGGTAGCGGGGGAAATACGCAGTATTTT. Its protein product is CASSSPSGSGGNTQYF. The full variable domain, in which reference TRBV7-3 and TRBJ2-3 provide the parts outside the CDR3, is GAGVSQTPSNKVTEKGKYVELRCDPISGHTALYWYRQSLGQGPEFLIYFQGTGAADDSGLPNDRFFAVRPEGSVSTLKIQRTERGDSAVYLCASSSPSGSGGNTQYFGPGTRLTVL.

The rearrangement joins TRBV10-3 to TRBJ1-3; D is unresolved. The CDR3 covers 11 residues. In germline, CDR1 is ENHRY, CDR2 SYGVKD. V was cut by 10 bases and J by 1 base, with 5 bases left in between. CDR3 nucleotide sequence: TGTGCCAGCGCATCTGGAAACACCATATATTTT. Its translation is CASASGNTIYF.

The chain uses TRBV5-1 and TRBJ2-3; TRBD2 agrees at 7 bases. Germline V CDR1 and CDR2: SGHRS, YFSETQ. This CDR3 has 15 residues. Trimming cost V 5 bases and J 4 bases; bases outside gene matches: 10. The CDR3 DNA sequence: TGCGCCAGCAGGCTGCCTGGAGCGGGGTCAGATACGCAGTATTTT. Translated: CASRLPGAGSDTQYF.

The chain has TRBV29-1 and TRBJ2-5; D call uncertain. Germline V gives CDR1 SQVTM, CDR2 ANQGSEA. Trimming removed 3 bases from V and 5 bases from J, with 4 bases in between. The CDR3 totals 10 residues. The CDR3 here is CSVDSETQYF. The CDR3 nucleotides read TGCAGCGTTGATTCGGAGACCCAGTACTTC.

The chain couples TRBV9 to TRBJ2-3; 9 positions agree with TRBD2. The J segment lost 3 bases and the V segment lost 1 base, leaving 12 bases of the junction unmatched. Germline values: CDR1 SGDLS, CDR2 YYNGEE. This CDR3 contains 18 residues. Written as DNA, the CDR3 is TGTGCCAGCAGCGTAACCAGCGGGGGGTCCCTCGGGACAGATACGCAGTATTTT. It encodes CASSVTSGGSLGTDTQYF.

The V call is TRBV18, the J call TRBJ2-3; the D gene is possibly TRBD2 (6 bases). The germline gives CDR1 KGHSH, CDR2 LQKENI. The length of the CDR3 is 13 residues. V gave up 4 bases and J gave up 2 bases, with 7 bases separating them. CDR3 amino acids: CASSRDSTDTQYF. The CDR3 DNA is TGTGCCAGCTCACGGGACTCCACAGATACGCAGTATTTT.